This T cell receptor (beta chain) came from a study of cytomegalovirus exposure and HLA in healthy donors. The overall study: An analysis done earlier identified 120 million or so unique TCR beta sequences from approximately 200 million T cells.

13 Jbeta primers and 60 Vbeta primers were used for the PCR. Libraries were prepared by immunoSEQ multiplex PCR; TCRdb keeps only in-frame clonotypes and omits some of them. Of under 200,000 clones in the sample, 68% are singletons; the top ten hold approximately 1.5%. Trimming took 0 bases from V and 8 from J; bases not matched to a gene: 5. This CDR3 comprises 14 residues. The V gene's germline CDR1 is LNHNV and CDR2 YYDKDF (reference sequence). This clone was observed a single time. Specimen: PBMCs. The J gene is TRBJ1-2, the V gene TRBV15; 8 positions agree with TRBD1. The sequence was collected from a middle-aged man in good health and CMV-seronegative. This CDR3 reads CATSRDRGLQGYTF. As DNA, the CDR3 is TGTGCCACCAGCAGAGACAGGGGGCTTCAAGGCTACACCTTC.